This TCR beta chain emerged from a study of neurological immune-mediated disorders (dated by TCRdb to about 2019). Broadly, across the study: Of the roughly 34 multiple sclerosis patients, roughly 30 had relapsing-remitting MS and 3 had secondary progressive MS. The cohort was made up of 68 subjects, consisting of some 15 HAM/TSP patients, some 34 multiple sclerosis patients and around 20 healthy controls. Alongside PBMC samples, the set of some 98 TCR-beta libraries contained longitudinal samples, technical triplicates, and paired CD4+ and CD8+ T-cell subsets that had been sorted. Peripheral blood TCR-beta repertoires from HTLV-I-associated myelopathy (HAM/TSP) patients, multiple sclerosis patients and healthy controls were compared by UMI-based sequencing.

This clonotype was seen repeatedly, ten times or more. Its antigen remains unidentified. It has no much larger one-base neighbor in the sample; base qualities were not kept. To synthesize cDNA, template-switch 5'RACE was performed with a primer carrying a 10-nucleotide random unique molecular identifier so that each TCR transcript was tagged. Each sequencing run produced over 160 million TCR-beta sequences covering 15-18 subjects. The RNeasy kit was used for extraction of total RNA. TCR-beta VDJ regions were amplified with primers for the TCR constant region and the 5'RACE anchor, using the KAPA Real-time Library Amplification kit. A first PCR added sample indexes and Illumina adaptors, and a second PCR then raised library yield. The roughly 650 bp TCR product was size-selected on a 2% E-gel SizeSelection system after Ampure bead purification. Before pooling, library quality was assessed on a Bioanalyzer, concentration was determined with Qubit, and library quantification was performed with the Kapa Library Quantification kit. An Illumina HiSeq 2500 was used to sequence the libraries paired-end at 2 x 150 bp. To increase sequence diversity, about 25-31% phiX was spiked into each library pool. Per the authors' processing: The quality-filtered reads were processed with the UMI-based MiGEC pipeline, whose error correction step removed more than 90% of the raw TCR sequences. IMGT germline references were used for alignment of VDJ genes, and clonotypes were defined by a unique CDR3 amino acid sequence together with V-J genes. Clonal expansion, Shannon diversity and CDR3 relatedness were evaluated with VDJtools (CalcPairwiseDistances, ClusterSamples), while phylogenetic trees were built in CLCbio workbench. Clones with at least 8 unique UMIs were defined as expanded, with this threshold being based on coefficient-of-variation modelling across technical triplicates. TCRdb trimmed public reads at Q25 via fastp, called clones via MiXCR and kept in-frame beta chains. Entries that share a CDR3 protein sequence are merged under the most common genes and DNA. TCRdb, rather than the study authors, made the V and J calls. Here the sample has roughly 88,000 distinct CDR3 sequences; roughly 3.2% occur a single time. Of the sample, around 2.7% is held by the ten largest clones.

Overall study results and their limits: No clinical or MRI features were associated with the MS cluster, and the authors said that larger cohorts are needed. Repertoires from 18 of 34 MS patients were grouped by phylogenetic analysis into a cluster of related CDR3 sequences, suggesting a possible repertoire-level signature. The highest TCR clonal expansion was observed in HAM/TSP patients, whereas the lowest was observed in MS patients, even when compared with healthy controls. Across subjects, expanded clones never shared an identical CDR3 amino acid sequence, which suggests that the TCR-beta repertoires in every group were private.

For unsorted PBMC libraries, 2 million PBMCs were used after storage in RNAlater at -80 degrees C until RNA extraction. The multiple sclerosis patients were enrolled in a US clinical protocol that evaluated disease progression with magnetic resonance imaging. Peripheral blood was subjected to Ficoll-Hypaque density gradient centrifugation to isolate PBMCs, which were then cryopreserved in liquid nitrogen. The origin of this receptor is a woman in her 50s with multiple sclerosis. The sample comprised PBMCs.

The CDR3 loop reads CATRAPSGGNTGELFF. The DNA reads as follows: TGTGCCACCAGGGCCCCTAGCGGGGGCAACACCGGGGAGCTGTTTTTT. The chain is assembled from TRBV15 and TRBJ2-2; 10 bases in between match TRBD2. After removal of 6 bases from V and 2 bases from J, the junction retains 6 bases not matched to a gene. The CDR3, cysteine through phenylalanine, is 16 amino acids long. The CDR3 DNA has 48 bases and is translated from base 1. CDR1 and CDR2, per the germline V gene (reference sequence), are LNHNV and YYDKDF.